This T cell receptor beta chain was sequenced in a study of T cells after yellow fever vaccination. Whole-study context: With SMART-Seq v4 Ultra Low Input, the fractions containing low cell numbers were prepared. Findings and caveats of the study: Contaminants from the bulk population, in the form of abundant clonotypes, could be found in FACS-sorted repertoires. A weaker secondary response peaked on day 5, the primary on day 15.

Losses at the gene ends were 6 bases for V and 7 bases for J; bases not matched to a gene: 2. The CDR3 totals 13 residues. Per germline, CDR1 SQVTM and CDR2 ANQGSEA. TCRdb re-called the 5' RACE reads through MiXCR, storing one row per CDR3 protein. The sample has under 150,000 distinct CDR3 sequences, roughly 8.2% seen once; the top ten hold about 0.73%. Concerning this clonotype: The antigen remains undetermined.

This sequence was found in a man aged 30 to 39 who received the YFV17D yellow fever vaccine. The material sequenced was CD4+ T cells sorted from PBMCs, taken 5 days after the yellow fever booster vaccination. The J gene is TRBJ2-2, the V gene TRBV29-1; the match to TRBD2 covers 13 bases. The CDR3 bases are TGCAGCGTGAGACTAGCGGGAGGCGGGGAGCTGTTTTTT. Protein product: CSVRLAGGGELFF.